This entry lists 7 T cell receptor beta chains sequenced from one sample in a study of cytomegalovirus exposure and HLA in healthy donors (dated by TCRdb to 2016 to 2017). Library preparation employed the immunoSEQ multiplex PCR assay. The multiplex PCR relied on a mix of 60 forward primers for TCR Vbeta segments and 13 reverse primers for TCR Jbeta segments. This immuneACCESS table, as held by TCRdb, lists in-frame sequences with V and J called but not all clones. Of the missing ones, under half trace to an unresolved V gene in checked studies; the others have no known cause. This sample gives approximately 170,000 clones in total; about 84% of them show up just once. Of the sample, under 1.5% is held by the ten largest clones. The sample was PBMCs. Receptors originate from a man between 50 and 59 years old in good health and CMV-seropositive.

The rearrangement uses TRBV7-9 and TRBJ1-2, with D unclear. V gave up 4 bases and J gave up 4 bases, with 10 bases separating them. The CDR3 covers 13 residues. Germline V gives CDR1 SEHNR, CDR2 FQNEAQ (reference sequence). Here the CDR3 reads CASSSDGLYGYTF. The DNA of the CDR3 is TGTGCCAGCAGCTCGGACGGACTCTATGGCTACACCTTC.

The gene calls are TRBV27 and TRBJ2-1; possibly TRBD1 for D (6 bases). Trimming took 1 base from V and 5 from J, leaving 12 bases between them. This CDR3 spans 15 amino acids. The germline V gene has CDR1 MNHEY and CDR2 SMNVEV (reference sequence). Here the CDR3 DNA reads TGTGCCAGCAGTTTATTTCCCCAGGGGAACAATGAGCAGTTCTTC. Protein: CASSLFPQGNNEQFF.

The gene calls are TRBV7-3 and TRBJ2-2; unclear D gene. Deletions cut 5 bases from V and 6 bases from J, with 7 bases between. Germline assignment: CDR1 SGHTA and CDR2 FQGTGA. The CDR3 covers 12 residues. Here the CDR3 reads CASSPPSGELFF. CDR3 DNA sequence: TGTGCCAGCAGCCCCCCATCCGGGGAGCTGTTTTTT.

The rearrangement joins TRBV19 to TRBJ2-1; TRBD1 matches 8 bases. Trimming removed 6 bases from V and 4 bases from J; junction bases left unmatched: 8. Germline assignment: CDR1 LNHDA and CDR2 SQIVND (reference sequence). This CDR3 contains 15 residues. The CDR3 reads CASRRGQGPYNEQFF. The CDR3, as DNA: TGTGCCAGTAGGCGAGGACAGGGTCCTTACAATGAGCAGTTCTTC. Full variable domain (missing parts from reference TRBV19 and TRBJ2-1): DGGITQSPKYLFRKEGQNVTLSCEQNLNHDAMYWYRQDPGQGLRLIYYSQIVNDFQKGDIAEGYSVSREKKESFPLTVTSAQKNPTAFYLCASRRGQGPYNEQFFGPGTRLTVL.

This clone was recorded only once. This sequence joins TRBV2 and TRBJ2-1, with 11 positions matching TRBD2. The germline gives CDR1 SNHLY, CDR2 FYNNEI. V shed 6 bases and J 9 bases; nucleotides not matched to a gene: 7. CDR3 size: 14 residues. The CDR3 DNA follows: TGTGCCAGCAGGTTGACTAGCGGGACGGGTGAGCAGTTCTTC. Its protein product is CASRLTSGTGEQFF. The variable domain in full, with the rest retrieved from reference TRBV2 and TRBJ2-1, is EPEVTQTPSHQVTQMGQEVILRCVPISNHLYFYWYRQILGQKVEFLVSFYNNEISEKSEIFDDQFSVERPDGSNFTLKIRSTKLEDSAMYFCASRLTSGTGEQFFGPGTRLTVL.

The chain combines TRBV28 with TRBJ1-1, with no clear D. V was shortened by 5 bases and J by 0 bases, with 10 bases between the two germline ends. The germline CDR1 and CDR2 sequences are MDHEN and SYDVKM. The CDR3 length is 14 residues. In DNA, the CDR3 is TGTGCCAGCAGTCGGGTTAGCCTGAACACTGAAGCTTTCTTT. Translated: CASSRVSLNTEAFF.

The chain is built from TRBV5-1 and TRBJ2-5, with D maybe TRBD2 (5 bases). V was pared by 5 bases and J by 2 bases, with 13 bases between. The CDR3 has 14 amino acids. Germline CDR1 SGHRS, CDR2 YFSETQ. CDR3 coding DNA: TGCGCCAGCAGGGAGGTGGGCGCGCAAGAGACCCAGTACTTC. Its protein is CASREVGAQETQYF.